This T cell receptor beta chain was documented in a study of T cell responses to AZD1222 COVID-19 vaccine. Study-wide background: Second doses were pooled across both intervals (about 4 or about 12 weeks). Overall study results and limits: Per reports, nearly half of all spike-specific TCRs target regions that are unmutated in variants. Donors were largely white British and mainly female; clonal diversity was possibly underestimated.

Clones were sequenced by immunoSEQ multiplex PCR, and TCRdb holds only the in-frame ones, with some missing. The data contain 130,000 or so clones, approximately 94% of them singletons. Germline CDR1 and CDR2: LNHNV and YYDKDF (reference sequence). The V end lost 0 bases, the J end lost 0 bases, and 9 bases lay between the germline ends. This CDR3 has 16 residues. On this clone: What it binds is unknown.

The rearrangement uses TRBV15 and TRBJ1-5, with D possibly being TRBD1 (5 bases). This TCR derives from an adult in good health. This sample comprised peripheral blood, obtained on day 0 of AZD1222 vaccination. CDR3 DNA: TGTGCCACCAGCAGAGACCAGGGTGGTAGCAATCAGCCCCAGCATTTT. The encoded protein is CATSRDQGGSNQPQHF.